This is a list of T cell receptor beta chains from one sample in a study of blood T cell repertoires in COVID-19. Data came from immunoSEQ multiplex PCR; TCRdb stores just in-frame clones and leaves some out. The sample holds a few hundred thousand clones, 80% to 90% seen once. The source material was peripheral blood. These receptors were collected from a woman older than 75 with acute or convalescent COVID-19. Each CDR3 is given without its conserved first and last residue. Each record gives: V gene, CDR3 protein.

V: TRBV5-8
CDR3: ASSLMWQGGGYT

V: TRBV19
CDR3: ASTGNGVAGNTIY

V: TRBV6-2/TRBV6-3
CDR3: ASSSDRGNQPQH

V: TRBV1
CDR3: TSRHAGYT

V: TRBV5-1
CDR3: ASSLALAYSTDTQY

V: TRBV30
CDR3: AWSGNRYTEAF

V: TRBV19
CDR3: ASSTGAGADNEQF

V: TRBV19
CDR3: ASSESGLLTEAF

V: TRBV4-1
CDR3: ASSQGILATDTQY

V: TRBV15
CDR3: ATSRDLNTEAF

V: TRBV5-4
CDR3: ASSQGQDSPLH

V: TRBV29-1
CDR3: SVLLAGGETQY

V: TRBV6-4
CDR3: ASSDSRADTQY

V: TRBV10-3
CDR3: AISDSGGHYGYT

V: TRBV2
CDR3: ASSPYTGTGEDYT

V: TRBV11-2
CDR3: ASSRDTYSYNEQF

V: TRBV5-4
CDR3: ASSSGQSLGGYT

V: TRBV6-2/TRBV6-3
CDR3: ASGRDRGTYEQY

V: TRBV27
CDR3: ASSHSGTNTGELF

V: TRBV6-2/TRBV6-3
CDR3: ASSWGTGGQPQH

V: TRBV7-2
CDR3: ASSLQNTEAF

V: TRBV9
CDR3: ASSEGGGSSPLH

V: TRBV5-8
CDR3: ASSLGGAVHEQY

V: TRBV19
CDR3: ASSHGQVGTEAF

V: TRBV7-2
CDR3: ASSDSGALSYEQY

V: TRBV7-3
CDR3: ASSHGTGDGYT

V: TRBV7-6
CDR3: ASSQGGLSGGTFYEQY

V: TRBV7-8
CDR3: ASSETSGGPNQETQY

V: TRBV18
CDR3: ASSDRTSGQETQY

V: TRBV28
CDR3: ASSRRDRQNQPQH

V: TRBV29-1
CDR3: SVGSLNTEAF

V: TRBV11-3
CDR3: ASSFGLGQGSGAF

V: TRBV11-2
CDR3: ASSLLLPGQGMYEQY

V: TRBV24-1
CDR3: ATSDSQTGLETQY

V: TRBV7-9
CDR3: ASSLTEGLVGANVLT

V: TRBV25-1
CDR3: ASSDERVYEQY

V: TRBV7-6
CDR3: ASSLAGTDQETQY

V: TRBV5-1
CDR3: ASSQGSGTYEQY

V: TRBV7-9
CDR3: ASSLLAGDLISSYNEQF

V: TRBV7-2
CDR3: ASSNQGENYGYT

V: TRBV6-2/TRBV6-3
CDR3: ASSPDRAAYGYT

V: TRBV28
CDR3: ASSFSREGNQPQH

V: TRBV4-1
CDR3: ASSQDPGQGLGTEAF

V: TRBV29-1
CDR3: SVELSPGQESYEQY

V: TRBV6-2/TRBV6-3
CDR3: ASSYQTGSSGNTIY

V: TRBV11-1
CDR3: ASSLASGGAQITDTQY

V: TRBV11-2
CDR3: ASSSRVGGQVIYEQY

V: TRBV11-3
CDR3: ASSLTAGGLQF

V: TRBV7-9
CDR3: ASSQGRQGSTGELF

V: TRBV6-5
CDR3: ASSYSPGQGSYEQY

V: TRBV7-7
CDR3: ASSAGDATNEKLF

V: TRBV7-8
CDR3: ASSLDGRGSAGANVLT

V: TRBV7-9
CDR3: ASIPRGQANEQF

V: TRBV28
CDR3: ASPYLGLLNQGVSNQPQH

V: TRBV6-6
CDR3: ASSYQLYGNQPQH

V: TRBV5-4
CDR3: ASSSQQDTQY